This T cell receptor (beta chain) was retrieved from a study of OX40 agonist ivuxolimab in advanced cancers. Libraries were prepared by immunoSEQ multiplex PCR; TCRdb keeps only in-frame clonotypes and omits some of them. This table has about 53,000 clones, roughly 84% appearing once. Regarding the study as a whole: At 0.1 to 3.0 mg/kg and by week 6, CD4+ and CD8+ T cells in the blood had expanded clonally.

Trimming removed 4 bases from V and 4 bases from J; junction bases left unmatched: 4. The CDR3 totals 15 residues. Germline V gene sequence: CDR1 SGHTS, CDR2 YDEGEE. A few counts support this clone. What it recognizes is unknown. Sequenced material: CD4+ or CD8+ T cells sorted from blood, taken in a trial of the OX40 agonist ivuxolimab. The sequence was obtained from an adult with an advanced solid tumor such as melanoma, head and neck, liver or kidney cancer. This sequence joins TRBV5-8 and TRBJ2-7; 14 positions match TRBD2. CDR3 bases: TGTGCCAGCAGCCAGGGACTAGCGGGAGTATACGAGCAGTACTTC. This translates into CASSQGLAGVYEQYF.